This entry concerns a single TCR beta chain. This entry comes from a study of neurological immune-mediated disorders. TCRdb reprocessed the 5' RACE reads via MiXCR and lists one record per CDR3 protein. The sample shows roughly 70,000 distinct CDR3 sequences, approximately 5% of them seen only once. Germline CDR1 and CDR2: SGHRS and YFSETQ. The CDR3 length is 16 residues. Trimming took 4 bases from V and 4 from J; bases not matched to a gene: 10. The receptor's source is a woman between 65 and 79 years old with multiple sclerosis. J is TRBJ2-2 and V is TRBV5-1, with TRBD2 matching over 7 bases. Sequenced sample: PBMCs. CDR3 loop: CASSVTTREGTGELFF. The CDR3 nucleotides read TGCGCCAGCAGCGTAACGACTAGGGAGGGCACCGGGGAGCTGTTTTTT.